Below, one TCR beta chain is given with its context. The source of the sample is a study of blood T cell repertoires in COVID-19. Generated by immunoSEQ multiplex PCR, the TCRdb table keeps only in-frame clones and is missing some. The data hold roughly 220,000 clones, with 75% to 85% observed a single time. The V end was cut by 6 bases, the J end by 7 bases, with 15 bases between. In germline, CDR1 is MNHNY, CDR2 SVGAGI (reference sequence). This CDR3 has 13 residues. The V and J genes are TRBV6-6 and TRBJ1-2; D is unclear. This sequence was found in a man younger than 45 with acute COVID-19. Sequenced input: PBMCs or T cells enriched from blood (not recorded which). CDR3 protein: CASSPRLTGGYTF. In nucleotides, the CDR3 is TGTGCCAGCAGCCCCCGGCTGACTGGTGGCTACACCTTC.